The 2 T cell receptor beta chains below were found in one sample sequenced in a study of blood T cell repertoires in COVID-19. Sequencing used immunoSEQ multiplex PCR; TCRdb keeps in-frame clones, though not all of them. In the table there are 250,000 to 300,000 clones, 88% of which are singletons. Sequencing was carried out using PBMCs or T cells enriched from blood (not recorded which). These receptors were obtained from a woman in her twenties or thirties who had recovered from COVID-19.

The DNA for the CDR3 is TGTGCCAGTAGTAGAACTAGCGGGGGGCCCACAGATACGCAGTATTTT. Protein sequence: CASSRTSGGPTDTQYF. The V call is TRBV19, the J call TRBJ2-3; 12 nucleotides match TRBD2. This CDR3 has 16 amino acids. Trimming took 4 bases from V and 2 from J; bases not matched to a gene: 4. CDR1 and CDR2 from the germline V gene are LNHDA and SQIVND (reference sequence).

The V gene is TRBV14, the J gene TRBJ2-5; 8 bases are a match to TRBD2. The CDR3 runs 16 residues. Germline V lookup: CDR1 SGHDN, CDR2 FVKESK. The trim removed 1 base at V and 3 bases at J, leaving 7 bases unmatched. DNA of the CDR3: TGTGCCAGCAGCCAAGCTAGAACTAGCGGTAAAGAGACCCAGTACTTC. Its protein is CASSQARTSGKETQYF.